This TCR beta chain was sequenced during a study of PD-1 blockade in mismatch repair-deficient tumors. The CDR3 has 14 amino acids. CDR1 is SGHTA and CDR2 is FQGNSA in the germline V gene. V lost 3 bases and J 5 bases, leaving 13 bases between the germline ends. Mismatch repair deficiency was confirmed in all patients, by PCR or immunohistochemistry. TCRs were sequenced from three patients responding to pembrolizumab. Some clones are missing from TCRdb's copy, which holds only in-frame ones; the method was immunoSEQ multiplex PCR. This table holds some 97,000 clones, over 75% found once. The rearrangement joins TRBV7-2 to TRBJ1-1; D unresolved. The receptor was isolated from an adult with mismatch repair-deficient cancer. Sequenced here: peripheral blood, sampled about eight months after starting pembrolizumab. CDR3 sequence (DNA): TGTGCCAGCAGCTTGTACCCACCGGGGACTGAAGCTTTCTTT. Translating it yields CASSLYPPGTEAFF.